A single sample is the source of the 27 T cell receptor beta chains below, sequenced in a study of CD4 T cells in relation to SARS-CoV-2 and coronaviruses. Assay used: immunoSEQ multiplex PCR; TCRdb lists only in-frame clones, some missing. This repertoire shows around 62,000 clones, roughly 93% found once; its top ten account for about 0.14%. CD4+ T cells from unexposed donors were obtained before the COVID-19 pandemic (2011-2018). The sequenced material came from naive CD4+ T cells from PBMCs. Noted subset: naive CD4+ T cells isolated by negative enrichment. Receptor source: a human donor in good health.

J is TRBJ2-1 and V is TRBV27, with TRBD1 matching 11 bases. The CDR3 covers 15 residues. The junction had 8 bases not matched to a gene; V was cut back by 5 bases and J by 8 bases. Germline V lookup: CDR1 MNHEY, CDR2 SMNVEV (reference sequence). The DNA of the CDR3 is TGTGCCAGCAGTCTTCCGGGACAGGGGGGCGATGAGCAGTTCTTC. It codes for CASSLPGQGGDEQFF.

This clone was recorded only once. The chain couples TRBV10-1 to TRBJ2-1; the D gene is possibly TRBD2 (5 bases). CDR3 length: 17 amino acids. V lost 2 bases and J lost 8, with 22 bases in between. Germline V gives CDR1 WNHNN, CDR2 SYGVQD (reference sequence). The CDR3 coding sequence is TGCGCCAGCAGTGAGCCCTACTCCTCGGGGAAGGATCATGAGCAGTTCTTC. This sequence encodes CASSEPYSSGKDHEQFF.

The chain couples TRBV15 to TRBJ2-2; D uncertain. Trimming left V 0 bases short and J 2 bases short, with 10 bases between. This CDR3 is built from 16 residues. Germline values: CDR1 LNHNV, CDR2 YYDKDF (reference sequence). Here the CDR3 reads CATSRDYRINTGELFF. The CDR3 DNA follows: TGTGCCACCAGCAGAGACTATAGGATTAACACCGGGGAGCTGTTTTTT.

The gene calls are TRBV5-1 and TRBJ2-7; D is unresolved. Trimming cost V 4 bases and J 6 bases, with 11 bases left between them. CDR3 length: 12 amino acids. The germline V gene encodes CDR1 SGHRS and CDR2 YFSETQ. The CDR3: CASSSPRFEQYF. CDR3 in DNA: TGCGCCAGCAGCAGCCCGCGGTTCGAGCAGTACTTC. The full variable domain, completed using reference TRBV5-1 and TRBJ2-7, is KAGVTQTPRYLIKTRGQQVTLSCSPISGHRSVSWYQQTPGQGLQFLFEYFSETQRNKGNFPGRFSGRQFSNSRSEMNVSTLELGDSALYLCASSSPRFEQYFGPGTRLTVT.

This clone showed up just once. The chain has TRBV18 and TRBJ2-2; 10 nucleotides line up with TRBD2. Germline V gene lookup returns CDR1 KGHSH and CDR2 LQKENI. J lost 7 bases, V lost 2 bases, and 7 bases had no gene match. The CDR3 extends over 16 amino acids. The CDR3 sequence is CASSPGLAGVFGELFF. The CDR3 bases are TGTGCCAGCTCACCAGGTCTAGCGGGAGTTTTCGGGGAGCTGTTTTTT.

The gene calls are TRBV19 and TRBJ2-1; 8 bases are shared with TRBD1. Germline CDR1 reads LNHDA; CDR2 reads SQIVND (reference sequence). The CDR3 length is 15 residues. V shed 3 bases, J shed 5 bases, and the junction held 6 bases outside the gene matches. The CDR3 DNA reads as TGTGCCAGTAGTATTAGAGGACAGGGACACAATGAGCAGTTCTTC. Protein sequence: CASSIRGQGHNEQFF.

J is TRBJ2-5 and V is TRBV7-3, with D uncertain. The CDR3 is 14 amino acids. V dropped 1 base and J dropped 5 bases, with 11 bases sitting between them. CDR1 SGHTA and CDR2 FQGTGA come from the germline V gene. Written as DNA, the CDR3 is TGTGCCAGCAGCTTAAACGGCCCCCGGGAGACCCAGTACTTC. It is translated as CASSLNGPRETQYF.

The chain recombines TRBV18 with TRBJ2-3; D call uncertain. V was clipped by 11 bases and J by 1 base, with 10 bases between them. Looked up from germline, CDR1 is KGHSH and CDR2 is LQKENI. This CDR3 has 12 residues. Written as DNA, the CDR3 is TGTGCCGTCAGTGGGGGCACAGATACGCAGTATTTT. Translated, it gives CAVSGGTDTQYF.

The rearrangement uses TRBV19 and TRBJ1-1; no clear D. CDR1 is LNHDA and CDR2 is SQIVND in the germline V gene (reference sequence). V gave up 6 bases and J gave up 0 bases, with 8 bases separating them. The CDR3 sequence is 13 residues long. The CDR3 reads CASRERVNTEAFF. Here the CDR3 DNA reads TGTGCCAGTAGGGAGCGAGTGAACACTGAAGCTTTCTTT.

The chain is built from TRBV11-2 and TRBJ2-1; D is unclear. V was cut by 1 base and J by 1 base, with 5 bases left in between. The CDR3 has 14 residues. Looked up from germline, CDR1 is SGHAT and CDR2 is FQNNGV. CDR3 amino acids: CASSLGTSYNEQFF. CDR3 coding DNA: TGTGCCAGCAGCTTAGGTACGTCCTACAATGAGCAGTTCTTC.

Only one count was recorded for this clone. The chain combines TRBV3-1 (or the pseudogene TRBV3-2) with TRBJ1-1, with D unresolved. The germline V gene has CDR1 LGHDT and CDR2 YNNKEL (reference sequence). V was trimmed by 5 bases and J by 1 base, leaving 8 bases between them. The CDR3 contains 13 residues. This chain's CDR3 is CASSSNSNTEAFF. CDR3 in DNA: TGTGCCAGCAGCTCTAACTCGAACACTGAAGCTTTCTTT.

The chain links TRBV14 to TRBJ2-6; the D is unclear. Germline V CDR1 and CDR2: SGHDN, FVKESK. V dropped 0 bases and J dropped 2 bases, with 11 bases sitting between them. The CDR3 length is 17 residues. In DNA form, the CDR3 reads TGTGCCAGCAGCCAAGAATGGGGATCCCCTGGGGCCAACGTCCTGACTTTC. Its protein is CASSQEWGSPGANVLTF.

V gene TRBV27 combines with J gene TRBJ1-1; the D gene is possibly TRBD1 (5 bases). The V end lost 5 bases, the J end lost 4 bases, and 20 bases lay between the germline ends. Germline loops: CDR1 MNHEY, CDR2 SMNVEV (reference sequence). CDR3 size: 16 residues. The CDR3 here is CASSPNINRRGTEAFF. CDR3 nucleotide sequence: TGTGCCAGCAGTCCCAACATAAACCGGAGGGGCACTGAAGCTTTCTTT.

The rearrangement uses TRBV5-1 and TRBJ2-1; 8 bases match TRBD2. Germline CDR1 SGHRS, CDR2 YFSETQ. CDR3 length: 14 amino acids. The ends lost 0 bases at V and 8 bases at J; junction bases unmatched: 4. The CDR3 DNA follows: TGCGCCAGCAGCTTGGATGGTAGCGGGGATGAGCAGTTCTTC. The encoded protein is CASSLDGSGDEQFF.

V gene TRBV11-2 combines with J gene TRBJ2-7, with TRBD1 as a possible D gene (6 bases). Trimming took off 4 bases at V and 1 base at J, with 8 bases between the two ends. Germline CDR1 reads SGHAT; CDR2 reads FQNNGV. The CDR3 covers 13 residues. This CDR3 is CASSSGTSYEQYF. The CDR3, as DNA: TGTGCCAGCAGCTCCGGGACATCCTACGAGCAGTACTTC.

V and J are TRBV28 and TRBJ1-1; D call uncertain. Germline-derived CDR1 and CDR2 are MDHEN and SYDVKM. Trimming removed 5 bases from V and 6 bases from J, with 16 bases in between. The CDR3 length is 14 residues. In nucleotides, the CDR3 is TGTGCCAGCAGTCCCACGAACCGCCGGGCTGAAGCTTTCTTT. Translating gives CASSPTNRRAEAFF.

The CDR3 DNA reads TGCGCCAGCAGTGAAGGAAGGGGCACGGAGACCCAGTACTTC. This sequence encodes CASSEGRGTETQYF. V gene TRBV10-1 combines with J gene TRBJ2-5, with D perhaps TRBD1 (5 bases). V was clipped by 3 bases and J by 5 bases, with 13 bases between them. The CDR3 has 14 amino acids. CDR1 and CDR2 (germline): WNHNN, SYGVQD (reference sequence).

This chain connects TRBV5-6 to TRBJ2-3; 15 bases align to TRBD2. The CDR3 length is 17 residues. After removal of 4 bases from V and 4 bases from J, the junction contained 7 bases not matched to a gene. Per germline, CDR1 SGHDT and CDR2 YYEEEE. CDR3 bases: TGTGCCAGCAGCGGGCGGACTAGCGGGGGGGGGCCAGATACGCAGTATTTT. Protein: CASSGRTSGGGPDTQYF.

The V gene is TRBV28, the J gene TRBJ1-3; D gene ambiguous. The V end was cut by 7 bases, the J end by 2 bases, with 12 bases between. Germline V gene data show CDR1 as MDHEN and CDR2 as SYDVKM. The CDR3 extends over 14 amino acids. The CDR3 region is CASIEPGAGNTIYF. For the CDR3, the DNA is TGTGCCAGCATCGAACCTGGGGCTGGAAACACCATATATTTT.

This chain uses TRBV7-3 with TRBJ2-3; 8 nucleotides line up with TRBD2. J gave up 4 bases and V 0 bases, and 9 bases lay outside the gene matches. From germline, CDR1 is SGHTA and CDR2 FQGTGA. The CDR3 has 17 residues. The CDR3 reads CASSLTVVAGKSDTQYF. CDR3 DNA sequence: TGTGCCAGCAGCTTAACGGTGGTAGCGGGAAAATCAGATACGCAGTATTTT.

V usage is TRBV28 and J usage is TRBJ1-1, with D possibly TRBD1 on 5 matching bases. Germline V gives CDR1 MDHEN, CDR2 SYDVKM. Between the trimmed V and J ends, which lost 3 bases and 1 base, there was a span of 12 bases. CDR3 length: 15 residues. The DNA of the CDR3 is TGTGCCAGCAGTTTGATGGCAGGGACGAACACTGAAGCTTTCTTT. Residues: CASSLMAGTNTEAFF.

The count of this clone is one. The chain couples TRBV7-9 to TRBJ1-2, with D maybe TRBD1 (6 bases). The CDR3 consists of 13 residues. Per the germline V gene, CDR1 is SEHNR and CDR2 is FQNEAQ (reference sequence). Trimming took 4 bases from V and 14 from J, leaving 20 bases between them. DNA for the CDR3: TGTGCCAGCAGCTCATACGTCCAGGGGCCAGGGACCTTC. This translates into CASSSYVQGPGTF.

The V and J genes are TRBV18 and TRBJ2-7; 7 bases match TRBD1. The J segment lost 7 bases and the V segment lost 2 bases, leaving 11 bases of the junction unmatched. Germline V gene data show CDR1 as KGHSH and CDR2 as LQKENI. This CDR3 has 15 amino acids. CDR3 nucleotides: TGTGCCAGCTCACCAGGATCTCGACAGGGTGGAGAGCAGTACTTC. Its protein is CASSPGSRQGGEQYF.

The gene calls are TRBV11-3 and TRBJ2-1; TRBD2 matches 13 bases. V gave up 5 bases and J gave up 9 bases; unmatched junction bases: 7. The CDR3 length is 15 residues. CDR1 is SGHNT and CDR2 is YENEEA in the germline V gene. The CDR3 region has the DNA TGTGCCAGCAGCCCTTCGACTAGCGGGAGGACTGAGCAGTTCTTC. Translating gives CASSPSTSGRTEQFF.

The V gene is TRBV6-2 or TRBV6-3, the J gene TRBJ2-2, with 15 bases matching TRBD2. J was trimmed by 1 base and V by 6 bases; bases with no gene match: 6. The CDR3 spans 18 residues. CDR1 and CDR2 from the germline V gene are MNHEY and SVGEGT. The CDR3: CASSDRGLAGGNTGELFF. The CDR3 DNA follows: TGTGCCAGCAGCGACAGGGGACTAGCGGGAGGGAACACCGGGGAGCTGTTTTTT.

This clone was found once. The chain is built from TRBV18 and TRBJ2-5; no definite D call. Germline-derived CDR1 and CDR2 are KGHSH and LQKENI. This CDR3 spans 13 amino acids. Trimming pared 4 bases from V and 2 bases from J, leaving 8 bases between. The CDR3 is CASSRASQETQYF. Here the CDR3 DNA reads TGTGCCAGCTCACGAGCATCTCAAGAGACCCAGTACTTC.

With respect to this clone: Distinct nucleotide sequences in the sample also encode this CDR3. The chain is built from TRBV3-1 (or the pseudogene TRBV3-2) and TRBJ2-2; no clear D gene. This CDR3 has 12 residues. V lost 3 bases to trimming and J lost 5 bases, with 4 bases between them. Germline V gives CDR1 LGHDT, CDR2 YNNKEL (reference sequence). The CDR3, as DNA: TGTGCCAGCAGCCAGGGTACCGGGGAGCTGTTTTTT. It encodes CASSQGTGELFF.